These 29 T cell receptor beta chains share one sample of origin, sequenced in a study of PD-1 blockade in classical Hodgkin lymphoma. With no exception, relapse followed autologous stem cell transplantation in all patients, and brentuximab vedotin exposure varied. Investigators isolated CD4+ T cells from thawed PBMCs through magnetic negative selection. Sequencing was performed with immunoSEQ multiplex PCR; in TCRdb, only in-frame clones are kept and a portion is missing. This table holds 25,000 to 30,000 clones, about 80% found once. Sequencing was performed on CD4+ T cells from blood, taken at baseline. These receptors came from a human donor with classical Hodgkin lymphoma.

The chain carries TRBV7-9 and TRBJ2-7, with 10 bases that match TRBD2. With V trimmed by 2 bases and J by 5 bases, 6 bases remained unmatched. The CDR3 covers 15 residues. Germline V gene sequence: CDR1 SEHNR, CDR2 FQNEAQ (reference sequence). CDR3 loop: CASSLHSGGINEQYF. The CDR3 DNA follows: TGTGCCAGCAGCTTACATAGCGGGGGGATTAACGAGCAGTACTTC.

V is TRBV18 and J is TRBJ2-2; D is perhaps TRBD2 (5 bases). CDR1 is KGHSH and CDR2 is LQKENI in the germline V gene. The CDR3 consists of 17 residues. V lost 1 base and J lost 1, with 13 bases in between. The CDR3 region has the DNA TGTGCCAGCTCACCACGAGGATCTGGGAGGAACACCGGGGAGCTGTTTTTT. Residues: CASSPRGSGRNTGELFF.

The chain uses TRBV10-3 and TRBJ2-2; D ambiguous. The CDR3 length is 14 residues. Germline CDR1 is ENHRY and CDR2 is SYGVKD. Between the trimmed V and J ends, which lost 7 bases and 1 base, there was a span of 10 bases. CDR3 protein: CAIMGKVNTGELFF. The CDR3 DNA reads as TGTGCCATCATGGGGAAGGTGAACACCGGGGAGCTGTTTTTT.

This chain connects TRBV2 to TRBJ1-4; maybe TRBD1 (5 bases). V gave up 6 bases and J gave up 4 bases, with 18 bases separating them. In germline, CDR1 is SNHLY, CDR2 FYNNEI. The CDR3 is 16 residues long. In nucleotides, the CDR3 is TGTGCCAGCAGGGCCAGGACCGTACAGGATAATGAAAAACTGTTTTTT. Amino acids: CASRARTVQDNEKLFF.

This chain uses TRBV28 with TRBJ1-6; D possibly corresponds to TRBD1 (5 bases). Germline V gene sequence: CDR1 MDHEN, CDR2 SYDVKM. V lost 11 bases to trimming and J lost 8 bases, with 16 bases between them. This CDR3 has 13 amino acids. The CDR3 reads CAGDRGSDSPLHF. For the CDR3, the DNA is TGTGCCGGGGATCGGGGGTCGGATTCACCCCTCCACTTT.

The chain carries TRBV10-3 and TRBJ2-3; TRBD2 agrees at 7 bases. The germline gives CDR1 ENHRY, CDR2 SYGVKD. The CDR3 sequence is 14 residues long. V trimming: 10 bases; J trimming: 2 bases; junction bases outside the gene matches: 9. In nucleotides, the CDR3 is TGTGCCACGCAGCAGAGCGGGGACACAGATACGCAGTATTTT. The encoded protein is CATQQSGDTDTQYF.

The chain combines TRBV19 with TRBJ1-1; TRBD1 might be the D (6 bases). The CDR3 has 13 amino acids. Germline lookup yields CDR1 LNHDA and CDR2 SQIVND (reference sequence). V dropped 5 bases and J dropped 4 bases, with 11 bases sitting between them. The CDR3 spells CASSLQGSTEAFF. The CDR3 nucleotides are TGTGCCAGTAGTCTACAGGGATCCACTGAAGCTTTCTTT.

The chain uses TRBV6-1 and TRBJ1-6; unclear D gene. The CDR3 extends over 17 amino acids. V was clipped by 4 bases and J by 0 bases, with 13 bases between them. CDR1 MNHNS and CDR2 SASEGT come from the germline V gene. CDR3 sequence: CASSVTLIGSYNSPLHF. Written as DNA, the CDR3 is TGTGCCAGCAGTGTAACCCTGATCGGCTCCTATAATTCACCCCTCCACTTT.

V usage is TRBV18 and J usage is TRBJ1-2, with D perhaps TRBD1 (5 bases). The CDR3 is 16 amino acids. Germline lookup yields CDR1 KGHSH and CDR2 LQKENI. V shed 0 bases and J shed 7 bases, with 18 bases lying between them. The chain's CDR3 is CASSPPVVGQPPGYTF. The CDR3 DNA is TGTGCCAGCTCACCACCGGTAGTTGGACAACCCCCTGGCTACACCTTC. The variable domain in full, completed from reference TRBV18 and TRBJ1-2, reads NAGVMQNPRHLVRRRGQEARLRCSPMKGHSHVYWYRQLPEEGLKFMVYLQKENIIDESGMPKERFSAEFPKEGPSILRIQQVVRGDSAAYFCASSPPVVGQPPGYTFGSGTRLTVV.

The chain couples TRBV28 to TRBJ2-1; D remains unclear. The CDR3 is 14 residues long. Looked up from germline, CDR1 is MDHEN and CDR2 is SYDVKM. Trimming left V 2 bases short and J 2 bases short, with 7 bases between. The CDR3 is CASSLMQAYNEQFF. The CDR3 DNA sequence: TGTGCCAGCAGTTTAATGCAAGCCTACAATGAGCAGTTCTTC.

The CDR3 nucleotides are TGTGCCAGTAGTATACGGGCCCCAGGGTTAAATGGCTACACCTTC. Its protein product is CASSIRAPGLNGYTF. The rearrangement uses TRBV19 and TRBJ1-2, with D perhaps matching TRBD1 (5 bases). The CDR3 totals 15 residues. V gave up 2 bases and J gave up 6 bases, with 16 bases separating them. Germline CDR1 LNHDA, CDR2 SQIVND (reference sequence). The full variable domain, with the rest looked up from reference TRBV19 and TRBJ1-2, is DGGITQSPKYLFRKEGQNVTLSCEQNLNHDAMYWYRQDPGQGLRLIYYSQIVNDFQKGDIAEGYSVSREKKESFPLTVTSAQKNPTAFYLCASSIRAPGLNGYTFGSGTRLTVV.

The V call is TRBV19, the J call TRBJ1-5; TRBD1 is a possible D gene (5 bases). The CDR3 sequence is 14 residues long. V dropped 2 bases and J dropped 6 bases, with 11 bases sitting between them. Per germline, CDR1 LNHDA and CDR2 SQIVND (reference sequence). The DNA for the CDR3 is TGTGCCAGTAGTATAAGAGGGGAAGGTCAGCCCCAGCATTTT. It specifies CASSIRGEGQPQHF.

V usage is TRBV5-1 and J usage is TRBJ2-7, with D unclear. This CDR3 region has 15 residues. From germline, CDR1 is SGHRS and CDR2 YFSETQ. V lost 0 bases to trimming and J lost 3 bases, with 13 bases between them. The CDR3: CASSLEVSKVYEQYF. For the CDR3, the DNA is TGCGCCAGCAGCTTGGAGGTCTCCAAAGTCTACGAGCAGTACTTC.

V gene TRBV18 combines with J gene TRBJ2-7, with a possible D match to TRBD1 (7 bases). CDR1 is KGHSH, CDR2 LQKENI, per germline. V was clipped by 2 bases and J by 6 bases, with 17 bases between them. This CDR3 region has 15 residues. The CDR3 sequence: CASSPVGGGEGEQYF. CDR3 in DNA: TGTGCCAGCTCACCAGTTGGAGGGGGCGAGGGCGAGCAGTACTTC. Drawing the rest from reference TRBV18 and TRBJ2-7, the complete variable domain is NAGVMQNPRHLVRRRGQEARLRCSPMKGHSHVYWYRQLPEEGLKFMVYLQKENIIDESGMPKERFSAEFPKEGPSILRIQQVVRGDSAAYFCASSPVGGGEGEQYFGPGTRLTVT.

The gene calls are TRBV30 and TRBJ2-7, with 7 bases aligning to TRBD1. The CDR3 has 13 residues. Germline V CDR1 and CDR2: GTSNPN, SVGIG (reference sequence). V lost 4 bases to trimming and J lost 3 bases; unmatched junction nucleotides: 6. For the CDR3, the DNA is TGTGCCTGGACCCCCGACAGGGACTACGAGCAGTACTTC. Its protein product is CAWTPDRDYEQYF.

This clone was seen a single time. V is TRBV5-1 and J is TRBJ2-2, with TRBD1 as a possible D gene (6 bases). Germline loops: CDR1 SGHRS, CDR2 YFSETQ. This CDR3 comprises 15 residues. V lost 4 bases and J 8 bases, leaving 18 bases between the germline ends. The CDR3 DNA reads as TGCGCCAGCAGCCAAGACAGGCCTCGGAGGGGGGAGCTGTTTTTT. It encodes CASSQDRPRRGELFF. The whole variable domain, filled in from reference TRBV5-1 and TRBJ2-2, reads KAGVTQTPRYLIKTRGQQVTLSCSPISGHRSVSWYQQTPGQGLQFLFEYFSETQRNKGNFPGRFSGRQFSNSRSEMNVSTLELGDSALYLCASSQDRPRRGELFFGEGSRLTVL.

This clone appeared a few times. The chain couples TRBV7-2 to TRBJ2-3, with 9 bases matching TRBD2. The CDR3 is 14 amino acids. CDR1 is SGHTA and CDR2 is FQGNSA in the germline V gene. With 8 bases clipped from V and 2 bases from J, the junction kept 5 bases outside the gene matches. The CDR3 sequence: CASLAGEVTDTQYF. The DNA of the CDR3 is TGTGCCAGCTTAGCGGGGGAAGTCACAGATACGCAGTATTTT. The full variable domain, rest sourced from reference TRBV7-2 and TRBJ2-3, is GAGVSQSPSNKVTEKGKDVELRCDPISGHTALYWYRQSLGQGLEFLIYFQGNSAPDKSGLPSDRFSAERTGGSVSTLTIQRTQQEDSAVYLCASLAGEVTDTQYFGPGTRLTVL.

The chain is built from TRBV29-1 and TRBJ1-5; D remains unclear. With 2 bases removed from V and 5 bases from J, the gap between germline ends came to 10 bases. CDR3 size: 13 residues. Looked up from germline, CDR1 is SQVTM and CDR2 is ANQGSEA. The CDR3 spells CSVEFRVDQPQHF. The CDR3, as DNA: TGCAGCGTTGAATTCCGGGTAGATCAGCCCCAGCATTTT.

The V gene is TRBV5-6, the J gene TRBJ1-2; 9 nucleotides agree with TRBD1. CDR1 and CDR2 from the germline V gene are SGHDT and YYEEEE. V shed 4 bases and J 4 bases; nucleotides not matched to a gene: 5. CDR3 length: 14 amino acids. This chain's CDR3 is CASSRTGEGYGYTF. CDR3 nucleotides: TGTGCCAGCAGCAGGACAGGGGAGGGCTATGGCTACACCTTC.

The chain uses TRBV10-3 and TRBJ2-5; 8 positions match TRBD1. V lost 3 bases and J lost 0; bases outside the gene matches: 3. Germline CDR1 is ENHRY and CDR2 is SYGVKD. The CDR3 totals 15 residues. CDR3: CAISDTGGYQETQYF. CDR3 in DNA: TGTGCCATCAGTGATACAGGGGGTTACCAAGAGACCCAGTACTTC.

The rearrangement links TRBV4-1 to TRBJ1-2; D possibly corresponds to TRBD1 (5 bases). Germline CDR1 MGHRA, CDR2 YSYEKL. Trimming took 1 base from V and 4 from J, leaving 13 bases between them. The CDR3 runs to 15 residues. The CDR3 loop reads CASSQGAGLGYGYTF. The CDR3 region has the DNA TGCGCCAGCAGCCAAGGGGCAGGGCTGGGCTATGGCTACACCTTC.

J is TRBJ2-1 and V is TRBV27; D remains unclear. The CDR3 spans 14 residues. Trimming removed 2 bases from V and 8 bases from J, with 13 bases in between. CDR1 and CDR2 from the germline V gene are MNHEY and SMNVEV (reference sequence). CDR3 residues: CASSLVPPGHEQFF. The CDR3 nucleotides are TGTGCCAGCAGTTTAGTTCCCCCTGGTCATGAGCAGTTCTTC.

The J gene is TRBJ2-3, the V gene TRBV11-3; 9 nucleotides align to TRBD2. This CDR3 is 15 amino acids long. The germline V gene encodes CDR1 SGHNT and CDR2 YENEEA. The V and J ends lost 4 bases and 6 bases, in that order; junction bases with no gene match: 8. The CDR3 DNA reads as TGTGCCAGCAGCTCCGGAGGCGGGGGGGACGATACGCAGTATTTT. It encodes CASSSGGGGDDTQYF.

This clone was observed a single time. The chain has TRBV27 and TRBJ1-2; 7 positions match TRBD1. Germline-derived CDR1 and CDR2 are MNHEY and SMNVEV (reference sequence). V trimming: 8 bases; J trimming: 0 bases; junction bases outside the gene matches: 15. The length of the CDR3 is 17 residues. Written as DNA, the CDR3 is TGTGCCAGCCCCCTAGGGGCAGGGGGACCCACTAACTATGGCTACACCTTC. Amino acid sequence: CASPLGAGGPTNYGYTF.

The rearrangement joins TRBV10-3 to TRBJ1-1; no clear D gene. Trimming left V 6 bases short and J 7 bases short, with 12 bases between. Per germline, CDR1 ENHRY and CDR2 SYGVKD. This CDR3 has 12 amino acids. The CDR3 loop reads CAIRRGDGEAFF. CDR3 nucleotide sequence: TGTGCCATCAGGCGAGGAGACGGTGAAGCTTTCTTT.

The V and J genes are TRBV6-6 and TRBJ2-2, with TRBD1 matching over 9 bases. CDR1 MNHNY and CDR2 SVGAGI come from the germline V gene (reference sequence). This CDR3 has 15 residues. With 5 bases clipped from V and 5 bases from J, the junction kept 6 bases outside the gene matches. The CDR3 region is CASSMDRGGTGELFF. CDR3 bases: TGTGCCAGCAGTATGGACAGGGGAGGGACCGGGGAGCTGTTTTTT.

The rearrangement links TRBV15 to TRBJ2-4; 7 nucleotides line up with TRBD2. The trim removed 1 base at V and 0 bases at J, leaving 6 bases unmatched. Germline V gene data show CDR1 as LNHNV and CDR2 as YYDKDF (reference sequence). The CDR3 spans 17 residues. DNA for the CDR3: TGTGCCACCAGCAGAGTCTGGACTAGGGCAGCCAAAAACATTCAGTACTTC. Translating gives CATSRVWTRAAKNIQYF.

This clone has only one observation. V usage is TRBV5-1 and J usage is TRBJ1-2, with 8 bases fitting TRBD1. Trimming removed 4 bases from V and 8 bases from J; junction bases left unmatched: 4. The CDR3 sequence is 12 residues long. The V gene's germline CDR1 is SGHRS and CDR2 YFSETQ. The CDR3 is CASSPGQAGYTF. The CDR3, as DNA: TGCGCCAGCAGCCCGGGACAGGCGGGCTACACCTTC.

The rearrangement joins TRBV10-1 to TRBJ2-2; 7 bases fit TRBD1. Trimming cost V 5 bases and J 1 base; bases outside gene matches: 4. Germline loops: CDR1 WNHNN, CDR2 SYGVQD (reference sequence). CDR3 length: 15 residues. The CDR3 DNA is TGCGCCAGCAGTAAGAACAGGGGGAACACCGGGGAGCTGTTTTTT. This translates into CASSKNRGNTGELFF.